The next 9 T cell receptor beta chains were all read from a single sample in a study of blood T cell repertoires in COVID-19. Sequencing was performed with immunoSEQ multiplex PCR; in TCRdb, only in-frame clones are kept and a portion is missing. The data contain fewer than 120,000 clones, 75% to 80% of them singletons. Material: peripheral blood. These receptor sequences come from a woman aged 80 or over with active or convalescent COVID-19.

The V and J genes are TRBV19 and TRBJ2-5, with a tentative D call TRBD1 (5 bases). CDR1 is LNHDA, CDR2 SQIVND, per germline (reference sequence). The length of the CDR3 is 14 residues. V was pared by 2 bases and J by 6 bases, with 13 bases between. CDR3 nucleotide sequence: TGTGCCAGTAGTATACTATCAGGGATAAAGACCCAGTACTTC. Translated, it gives CASSILSGIKTQYF.

This rearrangement joins TRBV7-9 to TRBJ1-3; D gene unclear. V shed 2 bases and J shed 1 base, with 6 bases lying between them. The CDR3 extends over 14 amino acids. Germline CDR1 SEHNR, CDR2 FQNEAQ (reference sequence). The DNA of the CDR3 is TGTGCCAGCAGCTTAAACGGGTCTGGAAACACCATATATTTT. Encoded protein: CASSLNGSGNTIYF. Together with reference TRBV7-9 and TRBJ1-3, the CDR3 gives the full variable domain: DTGVSQNPRHKITKRGQNVTFRCDPISEHNRLYWYRQTLGQGPEFLTYFQNEAQLEKSRLLSDRFSAERPKGSFSTLEIQRTEQGDSAMYLCASSLNGSGNTIYFGEGSWLTVV.

This chain links TRBV7-9 with TRBJ1-2; TRBD1 matches at 9 bases. The CDR3 is made up of 14 amino acids. Germline-derived CDR1 and CDR2 are SEHNR and FQNEAQ (reference sequence). V shed 5 bases, J shed 8 bases, and the junction held 9 bases outside the gene matches. CDR3 in amino acids: CASSITQGAWGYTF. In DNA form, the CDR3 reads TGTGCCAGCAGCATAACACAGGGGGCGTGGGGCTACACCTTC.

The CDR3 DNA reads as TGTGCCTGGAGGGCCAGGGGGTTCCTAGCCAAAAACATTCAGTACTTC. Protein sequence: CAWRARGFLAKNIQYF. The chain is built from TRBV30 and TRBJ2-4; 7 nucleotides line up with TRBD1. This CDR3 comprises 16 residues. J lost 0 bases, V lost 3 bases, and 8 bases had no gene match. Germline lookup yields CDR1 GTSNPN and CDR2 SVGIG (reference sequence). The full variable domain, completed using reference TRBV30 and TRBJ2-4, is SQTIHQWPATLVQPVGSPLSLECTVEGTSNPNLYWYRQAAGRGLQLLFYSVGIGQISSEVPQNLSASRPQDRQFILSSKKLLLSDSGFYLCAWRARGFLAKNIQYFGAGTRLSVL.

The chain has TRBV9 and TRBJ1-6; D is undetermined. Germline V gene sequence: CDR1 SGDLS, CDR2 YYNGEE. With 4 bases removed from V and 0 bases from J, the gap between germline ends came to 8 bases. This CDR3 has 15 amino acids. CDR3 DNA: TGTGCCAGCAGCCCTCGGGGCTCCTATAATTCACCCCTCCACTTT. Its protein product is CASSPRGSYNSPLHF.

The CDR3 sequence: CASSLGWVETYEQYF. CDR3 DNA: TGTGCCAGCAGCTTAGGGTGGGTGGAGACCTACGAGCAGTACTTC. The V and J genes are TRBV7-2 and TRBJ2-7, with D uncertain. The V and J ends lost 1 base and 2 bases respectively, with 12 bases between them. The V gene's germline CDR1 is SGHTA and CDR2 FQGNSA. CDR3 length: 15 residues.

The CDR3 protein is CASSYLPPSGSTDTQYF. In DNA, the CDR3 is TGTGCCAGCAGCTACCTCCCCCCTAGCGGGAGCACAGATACGCAGTATTTT. The V call is TRBV5-5, the J call TRBJ2-3, with 8 bases aligning to TRBD2. With V trimmed by 3 bases and J by 0 bases, 9 bases remained unmatched. This CDR3 is 17 amino acids long. The germline V gene has CDR1 SGHKS and CDR2 YYEKEE (reference sequence).

V usage is TRBV2 and J usage is TRBJ1-6; D unclear. CDR3 length: 13 amino acids. Germline CDR1 and CDR2: SNHLY and FYNNEI. Between the trimmed V and J ends, which lost 2 bases and 8 bases, there was a span of 7 bases. The CDR3, as DNA: TGTGCCAGCAGTGAATGGAGTGATTCACCCCTCCACTTT. This sequence encodes CASSEWSDSPLHF.

The chain carries TRBV9 and TRBJ2-3, with a possible D match to TRBD2 (6 bases). The CDR3 covers 16 residues. V lost 4 bases to trimming and J lost 2 bases, with 17 bases between them. Germline lookup yields CDR1 SGDLS and CDR2 YYNGEE. The chain's CDR3 is CASSPRSSGTTDTQYF. The DNA for the CDR3 is TGTGCCAGCAGCCCTCGTAGTAGCGGAACCACAGATACGCAGTATTTT.